The rows below give T cell receptor beta chains drawn from one sample of a study of shared clonotypes between healthy human individuals. Some clones are missing from TCRdb's copy, which holds only in-frame ones; the method was immunoSEQ multiplex PCR. The data hold about 1.1 million clones, with approximately 80% observed a single time. The specimen was memory CD4+ T cells from PBMCs. These receptors all stem from a man aged 18 to 35 in good health. Some clones in this sample may be carry-over from other donors' samples. Both conserved end residues are part of each CDR3. The order of the fields is V gene, J gene, clone size, CDR3 length, D gene, CDR3 DNA, CDR3 protein. The D gene is left open where the match is weak. A clone size is listed for some rows: how often the clone was seen (once, few, many), or a class if it is expanded.

TRBV25-1	TRBJ2-6	once	18	.	TGTGCCAGCAGTGAATGGGGCCCCACCGGCTCTGGGGCCAACGTCCTGACTTTC	CASSEWGPTGSGANVLTF
TRBV28	TRBJ1-2	.	12	.	TGTGCCAGCAGTCAGGACAGCTATGGCTACACCTTC	CASSQDSYGYTF
TRBV18	TRBJ1-5	.	14	.	TGTGCCAGCTCGGGGTCGAGGGGCAATCAGCCCCAGCATTTT	CASSGSRGNQPQHF
TRBV10-3	TRBJ1-1	few	12	.	TGTGCCATCCGGACACAGGGCACTGAAGCTTTCTTT	CAIRTQGTEAFF
TRBV30	TRBJ1-1	once	13	.	TGTGCCCACCGGGACACCGGCGGGACTGAAGCTTTCTTT	CAHRDTGGTEAFF
TRBV11-2	TRBJ2-2	.	16	TRBD2	TGTGCCAGCACCCGACTAGCGGGAGACCTCACCGGGGAGCTGTTTTTT	CASTRLAGDLTGELFF
TRBV19	TRBJ1-1	.	14	.	TGTGCCAGTAATTGGGCCCGGATGAACACTGAAGCTTTCTTT	CASNWARMNTEAFF
TRBV2	TRBJ1-5	few	16	.	TGTGCCAGCAGTGAAGGTGTATCTAGCGGCAATCAGCCCCAGCATTTT	CASSEGVSSGNQPQHF
TRBV28	TRBJ2-1	.	16	TRBD2	TGTGCCAGCAGTTTGATGGGACTAGCGGGACCGGCCGAGCAGTTCTTC	CASSLMGLAGPAEQFF
TRBV5-1	TRBJ1-1	.	13	.	TGCGCCAGCAGCTCCCCCCCTGGAGCCGAAGCTTTCTTT	CASSSPPGAEAFF
TRBV27	TRBJ2-7	.	14	.	TGTGCCAGCAGTTTATTGGCAGGGACCTACGAGCAGTACTTC	CASSLLAGTYEQYF
TRBV7-9	TRBJ2-1	.	16	TRBD1	TGTGCCAGCAGCCCCCCGGGACAGGGGGCGCGGGATGAGCAGTTCTTC	CASSPPGQGARDEQFF
TRBV7-2	TRBJ2-7	.	13	.	TGTGCCAGCAGCTTTATTGTACCCTACGAGCAGTACTTC	CASSFIVPYEQYF
TRBV28	TRBJ2-7	few	11	.	TGTGCCAGCAGTTTAAGGTACGAGCAGTACTTC	CASSLRYEQYF
TRBV18	TRBJ2-7	.	14	.	TGTGCCAGCTCACCGATACAGAATCTATACGAGCAGTACTTC	CASSPIQNLYEQYF
TRBV7-9	TRBJ2-7	few	14	.	TGTGCCAGCAGCTCCGGCGGTTATCTTTACGAGCAGTACTTC	CASSSGGYLYEQYF
TRBV6-1	TRBJ1-1	.	14	TRBD1	TGTGCCAGCGGGGACAGCTCCATGAACACTGAAGCTTTCTTT	CASGDSSMNTEAFF
TRBV6-1	TRBJ2-7	once	17	TRBD2	TGTGCCAGCAGTGAAGCCCGGACTAGCGGGAGAGATGGCGAGCAGTACTTC	CASSEARTSGRDGEQYF
TRBV11-3	TRBJ2-3	few	15	.	TGTGCCAGCAGCTTAGTGGCGGGGACCACAGATACGCAGTATTTT	CASSLVAGTTDTQYF
TRBV4-1	TRBJ2-2	.	17	.	TGCGCCAGCAGCCCCCAGGGGGGCGGGAGGTCTGCCGGGGAGCTGTTTTTT	CASSPQGGGRSAGELFF
TRBV29-1	TRBJ2-5	.	13	TRBD1	TGCAGCGTTAGGACAGGGGGCAGCGAGACCCAGTACTTC	CSVRTGGSETQYF
TRBV7-2	TRBJ1-1	.	13	.	TGTGCCAGCAGCCTATGGGGGTCCACTGAAGCTTTCTTT	CASSLWGSTEAFF
TRBV13	TRBJ2-7	.	15	TRBD2	TGTGCCAGCAGCCCCCGGGGGGTGGCTTGGTACGAGCAGTACTTC	CASSPRGVAWYEQYF
TRBV30	TRBJ2-3	.	13	.	TGTGCCTGGAGTGCCCAGATCACAGATACGCAGTATTTT	CAWSAQITDTQYF
TRBV5-1	TRBJ2-2	.	15	.	TGCGCCAGCAGCAAAGGGGACGCGAACACCGGGGAGCTGTTTTTT	CASSKGDANTGELFF
TRBV2	TRBJ2-3	.	18	TRBD2	TGTGCCAGCAGTGCCTATAGCGGGAGGGCCCGAGGGACAGATACGCAGTATTTT	CASSAYSGRARGTDTQYF
TRBV5-4	TRBJ1-3	.	16	.	TGTGCCAGCAGCCAAAGAGGCGGCAACTCTGGAAACACCATATATTTT	CASSQRGGNSGNTIYF
TRBV29-1	TRBJ1-2	.	14	.	TGCAGCGCCCGAGGTAGTGTGGGGGCCTATGGCTACACCTTC	CSARGSVGAYGYTF
TRBV30	TRBJ1-1	.	13	.	TGTGCCTTAGACGATTTACAAGACACTGAAGCTTTCTTT	CALDDLQDTEAFF